One sample yielded the 30 T cell receptor beta chains listed below, sequenced in a study of blood T cell repertoires in COVID-19. Generated by immunoSEQ multiplex PCR, the TCRdb table keeps only in-frame clones and is missing some. The sample holds roughly 290,000 clones, around 90% seen once. The sample consisted of PBMCs or T cells enriched from blood (not recorded which). These receptors were taken from a woman between 40 and 55 years old who had recovered from COVID-19.

J is TRBJ2-3 and V is TRBV3-1 (or the pseudogene TRBV3-2); D is perhaps TRBD1 (6 bases). Germline V gene lookup returns CDR1 LGHDT and CDR2 YNNKEL (reference sequence). The CDR3 has 12 residues. V lost 0 bases to trimming and J lost 8 bases, with 6 bases between them. Here the CDR3 reads CASSQDRGTQYF. The CDR3 DNA reads TGTGCCAGCAGCCAAGACAGGGGTACGCAGTATTTT.

This clone was counted once. The rearrangement joins TRBV24-1 to TRBJ1-5; D gene uncertain. Trimming took off 0 bases at V and 0 bases at J, with 11 bases between the two ends. The CDR3 is made up of 17 amino acids. Germline V gene data show CDR1 as KGHDR and CDR2 as SFDVKD. In DNA, the CDR3 is TGTGCCACCAGTGATTTGCAGGTATGGTATAGCAATCAGCCCCAGCATTTT. Translating gives CATSDLQVWYSNQPQHF.

The rearrangement links TRBV27 to TRBJ1-5; the match to TRBD1 covers 11 bases. The CDR3 is 14 residues long. The V and J ends lost 10 bases and 3 bases, in that order; junction bases with no gene match: 5. Germline V lookup: CDR1 MNHEY, CDR2 SMNVEV (reference sequence). The CDR3 here is CATSDRGLNQPQHF. Here the CDR3 DNA reads TGTGCCACCTCGGACAGGGGGCTCAATCAGCCCCAGCATTTT.

V and J are TRBV7-9 and TRBJ2-3; TRBD1 agrees at 7 bases. After removal of 1 base from V and 2 bases from J, the junction contained 6 bases not matched to a gene. The germline V gene encodes CDR1 SEHNR and CDR2 FQNEAQ (reference sequence). CDR3 length: 16 residues. In DNA, the CDR3 is TGTGCCAGCAGCTTAGGGCTTGGACAGGTCACAGATACGCAGTATTTT. Amino acid sequence: CASSLGLGQVTDTQYF.

This chain uses TRBV7-2 with TRBJ2-3; TRBD1 matches 12 bases. The CDR3 loop spans 15 amino acids. CDR1 SGHTA and CDR2 FQGNSA come from the germline V gene. V was pared by 5 bases and J by 8 bases, with 8 bases of the junction left unmatched. CDR3 bases: TGTGCCAGCAGCGCACCGGGACAGGGGGCTAGTACGCAGTATTTT. This gives the protein CASSAPGQGASTQYF. Supplemented by reference TRBV7-2 and TRBJ2-3, the full variable domain reads GAGVSQSPSNKVTEKGKDVELRCDPISGHTALYWYRQSLGQGLEFLIYFQGNSAPDKSGLPSDRFSAERTGGSVSTLTIQRTQQEDSAVYLCASSAPGQGASTQYFGPGTRLTVL.

The chain links TRBV30 to TRBJ1-2; D remains unclear. Germline CDR1 and CDR2: GTSNPN and SVGIG (reference sequence). CDR3 length: 10 residues. V was pared by 7 bases and J by 1 base, with 4 bases between. CDR3 region: CAFHNYGYTF. The DNA for the CDR3 is TGTGCCTTTCATAACTATGGCTACACCTTC.

This sequence joins TRBV19 and TRBJ1-6; possible D gene TRBD1, 5 bases. V shed 3 bases and J shed 3 bases, with 12 bases lying between them. The V gene's germline CDR1 is LNHDA and CDR2 SQIVND (reference sequence). The CDR3 has 16 residues. CDR3 nucleotides: TGTGCCAGTAGTATCCAGGGCGACCGCTATAATTCACCCCTCCACTTT. It translates to CASSIQGDRYNSPLHF.

V and J are TRBV3-1 (or the pseudogene TRBV3-2) and TRBJ2-6; weak D call: TRBD2 (5 bases). The germline V gene has CDR1 LGHDT and CDR2 YNNKEL (reference sequence). The CDR3 has 19 residues. The V and J ends lost 0 bases and 3 bases respectively, with 18 bases between them. The CDR3 nucleotides are TGTGCCAGCAGCCAAGATCGGGGATGGGCCGCTCGTGGGGCCAACGTCCTGACTTTC. This gives the protein CASSQDRGWAARGANVLTF.

This chain links TRBV5-4 with TRBJ1-1; 11 nucleotides agree with TRBD1. The V gene end was trimmed by 4 bases and the J gene end by 4 bases; junction bases not matched to a gene: 6. This CDR3 has 15 amino acids. Germline-derived CDR1 and CDR2 are SGHNT and YYREEE (reference sequence). CDR3 residues: CASSPPGQGGTEAFF. The CDR3 nucleotides are TGTGCCAGCAGCCCGCCGGGACAGGGGGGCACTGAAGCTTTCTTT. The entire variable domain, with the rest obtained from reference TRBV5-4 and TRBJ1-1, is as follows: ETGVTQSPTHLIKTRGQQVTLRCSSQSGHNTVSWYQQALGQGPQFIFQYYREEENGRGNFPPRFSGLQFPNYSSELNVNALELDDSALYLCASSPPGQGGTEAFFGQGTRLTVV.

The gene calls are TRBV27 and TRBJ1-2; D is perhaps TRBD1 (6 bases). There are 17 residues in the CDR3. V was shortened by 0 bases and J by 2 bases, with 16 bases between the two germline ends. Germline V CDR1 and CDR2: MNHEY, SMNVEV (reference sequence). DNA for the CDR3: TGTGCCAGCAGTTTATCGTTTCAGGCAGGGGCAAACTATGGCTACACCTTC. It yields the protein CASSLSFQAGANYGYTF.

The rearrangement uses TRBV21-1 and TRBJ2-7; the D call in the table, TRBD2, was not verified against the DNA. TRBV21-1 is described as a pseudogene. There are 20 residues in the CDR3. This CDR3 is CASSKAELGLAGGISYEQYF. The CDR3 nucleotides read TGTGCCAGCAGCAAAGCGGAACTGGGACTAGCGGGAGGGATCTCCTACGAGCAGTACTTC.

The J gene is TRBJ1-1, the V gene TRBV18; possible D gene TRBD1, 5 bases. Deletions cut 5 bases from V and 8 bases from J, with 9 bases between. Germline V gene data show CDR1 as KGHSH and CDR2 as LQKENI. The CDR3 covers 11 residues. CDR3 protein: CASSAGQEAFF. The DNA for the CDR3 is TGTGCCAGCTCAGCAGGACAAGAAGCTTTCTTT.

The chain couples TRBV7-9 to TRBJ1-1, with 8 nucleotides matching TRBD1. The CDR3 is 14 amino acids. Unmatched junction bases numbered 9, after V lost 5 bases and J lost 7 bases. CDR1 is SEHNR and CDR2 is FQNEAQ in the germline V gene (reference sequence). In DNA form, the CDR3 reads TGTGCCAGCAGCCCAGGGGGCACAGGCCTTGAAGCTTTCTTT. It translates to CASSPGGTGLEAFF.

The rearrangement uses TRBV2 and TRBJ2-2, with TRBD1 matching 7 bases. After removal of 7 bases from V and 5 bases from J, the junction contained 7 bases not matched to a gene. This CDR3 has 14 residues. Germline CDR1 and CDR2: SNHLY and FYNNEI. For the CDR3, the DNA is TGTGCCAGCATCCGGGACAGAGTTACCGGGGAGCTGTTTTTT. The encoded protein is CASIRDRVTGELFF.

The CDR3 DNA reads as TGTGCCAGCAGCTACCACAGGGGCCCCAACTCTGGAAACACCATATATTTT. Translated: CASSYHRGPNSGNTIYF. V and J are TRBV11-2 and TRBJ1-3; 7 nucleotides match TRBD1. The CDR3 has 17 residues. Germline CDR1 and CDR2: SGHAT and FQNNGV. V lost 4 bases to trimming and J lost 0 bases; unmatched junction nucleotides: 9.

The chain carries TRBV4-1 and TRBJ1-2, with D perhaps TRBD1 (5 bases). CDR3 length: 14 amino acids. Trimming pared 8 bases from V and 3 bases from J, leaving 16 bases between. Germline CDR1 and CDR2: MGHRA and YSYEKL. The DNA for the CDR3 is TGCGCCAGCGCCCCGGGACGGGGGGACTATGGCTACACCTTC. Translating gives CASAPGRGDYGYTF.

The V and J genes are TRBV6-2 or TRBV6-3 and TRBJ2-3; TRBD1 agrees at 9 bases. V gave up 2 bases and J gave up 4 bases; unmatched junction bases: 7. The V gene's germline CDR1 is MNHEY and CDR2 SVGEGT. The CDR3 length is 16 residues. CDR3 in amino acids: CASSYGGTGNADTQYF. CDR3 DNA: TGTGCCAGCAGTTACGGTGGGACAGGGAACGCAGATACGCAGTATTTT.

The V gene is TRBV19, the J gene TRBJ2-5; TRBD2 matches 7 bases. V lost 3 bases, J lost 4 bases, and 5 bases stayed unmatched. The CDR3 is 14 amino acids. The germline V gene encodes CDR1 LNHDA and CDR2 SQIVND (reference sequence). Here the CDR3 DNA reads TGTGCCAGTAGTATCACGGGGGGAGGAGAGACCCAGTACTTC. Translation gives CASSITGGGETQYF.

The rearrangement links TRBV18 to TRBJ2-7; 10 nucleotides align to TRBD2. CDR3 length: 15 amino acids. Germline values: CDR1 KGHSH, CDR2 LQKENI. The V and J ends lost 1 base and 3 bases, in that order; junction bases with no gene match: 3. The CDR3 loop reads CASSPRGTSDYEQYF. The CDR3 coding sequence is TGTGCCAGCTCACCACGGGGGACTAGCGACTACGAGCAGTACTTC.

The chain has TRBV19 and TRBJ1-3, with no clear D. This CDR3 comprises 15 residues. Germline loops: CDR1 LNHDA, CDR2 SQIVND (reference sequence). V was cut by 5 bases and J by 0 bases, with 11 bases left in between. DNA for the CDR3: TGTGCCAGTAGTTACGGGATGAGCTCTGGAAACACCATATATTTT. Encoded protein: CASSYGMSSGNTIYF. Full variable domain (remainder filled in from reference TRBV19 and TRBJ1-3): DGGITQSPKYLFRKEGQNVTLSCEQNLNHDAMYWYRQDPGQGLRLIYYSQIVNDFQKGDIAEGYSVSREKKESFPLTVTSAQKNPTAFYLCASSYGMSSGNTIYFGEGSWLTVV.

This clone has a handful of counts. The rearrangement links TRBV11-2 to TRBJ1-1; TRBD1 matches 8 bases. V lost 3 bases, J lost 3 bases, and 9 bases stayed unmatched. The CDR3 covers 16 residues. From germline, CDR1 is SGHAT and CDR2 FQNNGV. CDR3 residues: CASSFGTGGWDTEAFF. The CDR3, as DNA: TGTGCCAGCAGCTTCGGGACAGGCGGTTGGGACACTGAAGCTTTCTTT.

The rearrangement links TRBV5-1 to TRBJ2-6; D not certain. Germline V gene lookup returns CDR1 SGHRS and CDR2 YFSETQ. V was cut by 1 base and J by 0 bases, with 8 bases left in between. The CDR3 runs 16 residues. The CDR3 protein is CASSLRPDSGANVLTF. DNA for the CDR3: TGCGCCAGCAGCTTGCGTCCAGACTCTGGGGCCAACGTCCTGACTTTC.

The chain combines TRBV25-1 with TRBJ2-3; D may be TRBD2 (5 bases). Germline V lookup: CDR1 MGHDK, CDR2 SYGVNS. V was clipped by 8 bases and J by 6 bases, with 15 bases between them. The CDR3 extends over 13 amino acids. CDR3 DNA sequence: TGTGCCAGCGGACCGACTACGACCGATACGCAGTATTTT. Translated: CASGPTTTDTQYF.

V usage is TRBV13 and J usage is TRBJ2-7; the D is unclear. The V end was cut by 2 bases, the J end by 3 bases, with 11 bases between. In germline, CDR1 is PRHDT, CDR2 FYEKMQ (reference sequence). The CDR3 loop spans 14 amino acids. The CDR3: CASSLSGSGYEQYF. In DNA form, the CDR3 reads TGTGCCAGCAGCTTATCTGGCTCGGGCTACGAGCAGTACTTC.

This sequence joins TRBV30 and TRBJ1-2; 8 bases fit TRBD1. After removal of 3 bases from V and 5 bases from J, the junction contained 11 bases not matched to a gene. Germline V gives CDR1 GTSNPN, CDR2 SVGIG (reference sequence). This CDR3 comprises 15 residues. The CDR3 region is CAWRNTGGWSYGYTF. CDR3 bases: TGTGCCTGGAGGAACACAGGGGGTTGGAGTTATGGCTACACCTTC.

The rearrangement links TRBV9 to TRBJ2-3, with 7 nucleotides matching TRBD1. V shed 3 bases, J shed 3 bases, and the junction held 10 bases outside the gene matches. The CDR3 loop spans 16 amino acids. The germline CDR1 and CDR2 sequences are SGDLS and YYNGEE. The CDR3 DNA is TGTGCCAGCAGCGCCACTGGACAGGTTGATACAGATACGCAGTATTTT. Its protein product is CASSATGQVDTDTQYF.

The chain has TRBV30 and TRBJ2-3; TRBD2 matches 8 bases. CDR3 size: 12 residues. Germline trimming cut 4 bases from V and 9 bases from J; bases unmatched to any gene: 6. Germline V gene sequence: CDR1 GTSNPN, CDR2 SVGIG (reference sequence). The CDR3 sequence: CAWTAGVGTQYF. The CDR3 coding sequence is TGTGCCTGGACAGCGGGAGTGGGGACGCAGTATTTT.

This clone occurred a few times. The rearrangement joins TRBV19 to TRBJ2-3; perhaps TRBD2 as D (5 bases). This CDR3 is 16 amino acids long. Per the germline V gene, CDR1 is LNHDA and CDR2 is SQIVND (reference sequence). V lost 5 bases and J lost 3, with 18 bases in between. CDR3 nucleotide sequence: TGTGCCAGTAGTGGAGGCAGAGATGATCGGACAGATACGCAGTATTTT. It codes for CASSGGRDDRTDTQYF.

The V call is TRBV19, the J call TRBJ1-2, with 9 bases aligning to TRBD1. In germline, CDR1 is LNHDA, CDR2 SQIVND (reference sequence). The CDR3 covers 14 residues. V shed 3 bases, J shed 4 bases, and the junction held 3 bases outside the gene matches. The CDR3 coding sequence is TGTGCCAGTAGTATTGACAGGGGGTCCTATGGCTACACCTTC. It yields the protein CASSIDRGSYGYTF.

V gene TRBV30 combines with J gene TRBJ1-1; D may be TRBD1 (6 bases). The CDR3 has 14 residues. Germline assignment: CDR1 GTSNPN and CDR2 SVGIG (reference sequence). Trimming removed 3 bases at V and 1 base at J, with 12 bases between. The CDR3 nucleotides are TGTGCCTGGAGCCAGACAGGTTGGAACACTGAAGCTTTCTTT. Residues: CAWSQTGWNTEAFF. The full variable domain, with the rest looked up from reference TRBV30 and TRBJ1-1, is SQTIHQWPATLVQPVGSPLSLECTVEGTSNPNLYWYRQAAGRGLQLLFYSVGIGQISSEVPQNLSASRPQDRQFILSSKKLLLSDSGFYLCAWSQTGWNTEAFFGQGTRLTVV.